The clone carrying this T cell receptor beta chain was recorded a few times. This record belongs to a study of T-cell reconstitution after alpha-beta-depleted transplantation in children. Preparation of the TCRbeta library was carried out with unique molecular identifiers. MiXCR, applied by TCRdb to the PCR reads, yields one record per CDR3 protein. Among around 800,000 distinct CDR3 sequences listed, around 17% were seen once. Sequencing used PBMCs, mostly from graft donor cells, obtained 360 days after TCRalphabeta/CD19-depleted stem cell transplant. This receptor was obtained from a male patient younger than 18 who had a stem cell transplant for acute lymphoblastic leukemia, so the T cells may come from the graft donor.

CDR3 in DNA: TGCGCCAGCAGCCTTACTAGCGCCCGGACAGCCCAAGAGACCCAGTACTTC. It encodes CASSLTSARTAQETQYF. The genes are TRBV5-1 and TRBJ2-5, with D possibly being TRBD2 (7 bases). The CDR3 runs 17 residues. Trimming pared 4 bases from V and 1 base from J, leaving 20 bases between. Germline values: CDR1 SGHRS, CDR2 YFSETQ.